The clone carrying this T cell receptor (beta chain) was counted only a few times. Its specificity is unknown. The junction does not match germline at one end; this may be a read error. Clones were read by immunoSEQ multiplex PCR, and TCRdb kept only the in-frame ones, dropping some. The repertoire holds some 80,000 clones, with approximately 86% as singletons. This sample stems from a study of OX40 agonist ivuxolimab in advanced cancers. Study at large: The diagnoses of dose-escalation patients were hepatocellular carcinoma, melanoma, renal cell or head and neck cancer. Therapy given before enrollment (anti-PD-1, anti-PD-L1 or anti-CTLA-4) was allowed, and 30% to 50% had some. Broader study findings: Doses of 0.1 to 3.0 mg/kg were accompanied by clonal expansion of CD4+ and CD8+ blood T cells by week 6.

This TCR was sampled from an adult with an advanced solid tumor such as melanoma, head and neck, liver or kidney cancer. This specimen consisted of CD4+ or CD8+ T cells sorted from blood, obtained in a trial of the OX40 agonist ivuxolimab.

In DNA form, the CDR3 reads TGTGCCAGCAGAGCAACTACAGGGACTGGGAACACCATATATTTT. Translation: CASRATTGTGNTIYF. The chain joins TRBV2 to TRBJ1-3; tentatively, D is TRBD1 (6 bases). The CDR3 has 15 residues. Germline loops: CDR1 SNHLY, CDR2 FYNNEI.